This T cell receptor (beta chain) was sequenced in a study of blood T cell repertoires in COVID-19. The germline gives CDR1 KGHSH, CDR2 LQKENI. Trimming took 1 base from V and 7 from J, leaving 16 bases between them. The CDR3 length is 15 residues. In the authors' methods: Reference gene primer amplification in the assay estimated nucleated cell counts. Measured with immunoSEQ multiplex PCR; TCRdb has only the in-frame clones, and not every one. V and J calls and clone size follow that table, whereas D and trimming were derived from the DNA. The data contain approximately 250,000 clones, 75% to 95% of them singletons.

The sequencing sample was made of PBMCs or T cells enriched from blood (not recorded which). The chain has TRBV18 and TRBJ2-5, with a weak D call TRBD2 (6 bases). This receptor was identified in a middle-aged man who had been exposed to COVID-19. CDR3 sequence reads: CASSPQSVYGGTQYF. The CDR3, as DNA: TGTGCCAGCTCACCACAGTCGGTCTACGGGGGGACCCAGTACTTC. The whole variable domain, filled in from reference TRBV18 and TRBJ2-5, reads NAGVMQNPRHLVRRRGQEARLRCSPMKGHSHVYWYRQLPEEGLKFMVYLQKENIIDESGMPKERFSAEFPKEGPSILRIQQVVRGDSAAYFCASSPQSVYGGTQYFGPGTRLLVL.